These T cell receptor beta chains were read from a single sample in a study of regulatory T cells in long-lasting Graves disease. TCRdb called the multiplex PCR reads again in MiXCR, with one record for every CDR3 protein. The table has some 440,000 distinct CDR3 sequences, roughly 20% seen once. The sequences come from peripheral blood mononuclear cells (PBMCs), collected when the disease was refractory, from a patient treated with antithyroid drugs. These receptor sequences come from a female donor with Graves disease. Each CDR3 is given with its conserved first and last residue. The D gene is left open where the match is weak. Only some rows state a clone size, as once, few, many or a class for expanded clones.

j_call,cdr3_length,v_call,d_call,clone_size,cdr3_aa,cdr3_nt
TRBJ2-3,15,TRBV11-3,TRBD1,NA,CASSLGTDNTDTQYF,TGTGCCAGCAGCTTGGGGACAGATAACACAGATACGCAGTATTTT
TRBJ1-3,15,TRBV7-8,NA,NA,CASSLDRPSGNTIYF,TGTGCCAGCAGCTTAGACAGGCCCTCTGGAAACACCATATATTTT
TRBJ2-1,15,TRBV6-2/TRBV6-3,TRBD1,NA,CATRTGITSYNEQFF,TGTGCCACGCGGACAGGAATCACCTCCTACAATGAGCAGTTCTTC
TRBJ1-5,15,TRBV27,TRBD1,many,CASSTTTGAEQPQHF,TGTGCCAGCAGTACCACAACAGGGGCGGAACAGCCCCAGCATTTT
TRBJ2-5,13,TRBV19,TRBD1,NA,CASRYRGQETQYF,TGTGCCAGTAGATACAGGGGTCAGGAGACCCAGTACTTC
TRBJ2-7,13,TRBV11-2,NA,NA,CASSALGVYEQYF,TGTGCCAGCAGCGCCTTGGGAGTCTACGAGCAGTACTTC
TRBJ1-1,15,TRBV27,TRBD1,NA,CASRTTGEWFTEAFF,TGTGCCAGCAGAACAACAGGGGAGTGGTTCACTGAAGCTTTCTTT
TRBJ1-5,14,TRBV2,NA,few,CASSPWGTGQPQHF,TGTGCCAGCAGTCCTTGGGGGACGGGGCAGCCCCAGCATTTT
TRBJ2-7,15,TRBV29-1,NA,NA,CSVGWPGTYAYEQYF,TGCAGCGTTGGATGGCCGGGGACATACGCCTACGAGCAGTACTTC
TRBJ2-3,13,TRBV5-1,NA,few,CASSFRGPDTQYF,TGCGCCAGCAGCTTTAGAGGACCAGATACGCAGTATTTT
TRBJ2-7,15,TRBV14,TRBD2,few,CASSQRNLAGAEQYF,TGTGCCAGCAGCCAGAGAAATCTAGCGGGAGCGGAGCAGTACTTC
TRBJ2-2,16,TRBV6-2/TRBV6-3,NA,NA,CASSYLGSAGDGELFF,TGTGCCAGCAGTTACTTGGGCTCGGCGGGTGACGGGGAGCTGTTTTTT
TRBJ2-4,14,TRBV3-1,NA,NA,CASSQELEWHIQYF,TGTGCCAGCAGCCAAGAACTAGAGTGGCACATTCAGTACTTC
TRBJ1-1,13,TRBV2,NA,many,CASSGAGGMEAFF,TGTGCCAGCAGTGGGGCGGGAGGGATGGAAGCTTTCTTT
TRBJ1-1,16,TRBV9,TRBD1,NA,CASSAHRGRMNTEAFF,TGTGCCAGCAGCGCACACAGGGGCCGGATGAACACTGAAGCTTTCTTT
TRBJ1-1,15,TRBV6-1,NA,many,CASSIPGHMNTEAFF,TGTGCCAGCAGTATCCCGGGACACATGAACACTGAAGCTTTCTTT
TRBJ2-7,13,TRBV7-3,NA,many,CASSLDRVSEQYF,TGTGCCAGCAGCTTAGATCGGGTGTCCGAGCAGTACTTC
TRBJ2-5,12,TRBV19,NA,NA,CVLKGEPETQYF,TGTGTCCTTAAGGGGGAGCCGGAGACCCAGTACTTC
TRBJ1-5,14,TRBV30,TRBD1,few,CAWSEGQGNQPQHF,TGTGCCTGGAGTGAAGGACAGGGTAATCAGCCCCAGCATTTT
TRBJ2-5,18,TRBV7-8,TRBD1,NA,CASSSWTGVTVEDETQYF,TGTGCCAGCAGCTCATGGACAGGCGTCACAGTAGAGGATGAGACCCAGTACTTC
TRBJ1-2,14,TRBV5-1,TRBD1,many,CASSLEGALDGYTF,TGCGCCAGCAGCTTGGAGGGGGCTCTAGATGGCTACACCTTC
TRBJ2-7,14,TRBV11-2,NA,many,CASSLGLAQGGQYF,TGTGCCAGCAGCTTAGGACTAGCTCAGGGGGGGCAGTACTTC
TRBJ1-2,15,TRBV6-1,TRBD1,many,CASRETRTGRSGYTF,TGTGCCAGCAGAGAAACCCGGACAGGGAGATCCGGCTACACCTTC
TRBJ2-7,13,TRBV2,NA,NA,CASIRQSPYEQYF,TGTGCCAGCATCCGGCAGAGTCCCTACGAGCAGTACTTC
TRBJ2-7,14,TRBV28,NA,many,CASSSSTTTDEQYF,TGTGCCAGCAGTTCAAGTACAACAACGGACGAGCAGTACTTC
TRBJ1-1,13,TRBV27,NA,many,CASSHTGLEGAFF,TGTGCCAGCAGTCATACAGGGTTGGAGGGAGCTTTCTTT
TRBJ1-1,12,TRBV3-1,NA,many,CASSLTVTEAFF,TGTGCCAGCAGCCTTACGGTTACTGAAGCTTTCTTT
TRBJ2-7,14,TRBV5-1,TRBD1,few,CASSLDGQGDEQYF,TGCGCCAGCAGCTTGGATGGACAGGGCGACGAGCAGTACTTC
TRBJ1-1,17,TRBV20-1,NA,NA,CSAREMGRKAKNTEAFF,TGCAGTGCTAGAGAAATGGGTCGAAAAGCCAAGAACACTGAAGCTTTCTTT
TRBJ2-2,16,TRBV27,TRBD2,few,CASSLSWGLAGGELFF,TGTGCCAGCAGTTTATCTTGGGGACTAGCGGGAGGGGAGCTGTTTTTT
TRBJ2-3,14,TRBV11-2,NA,NA,CASSLQFFTDTQYF,TGTGCCAGCAGCTTACAATTTTTCACAGATACGCAGTATTTT
TRBJ2-6,20,TRBV10-1,NA,few,CAVLRGQPSIVSSGANVLTF,TGCGCCGTCCTACGGGGACAACCAAGCATCGTCAGCTCTGGGGCCAACGTCCTGACTTTC
TRBJ1-4,14,TRBV27,TRBD1,NA,CASSTTGAGEKLFF,TGTGCCAGCAGTACTACAGGGGCGGGTGAAAAACTGTTTTTT
TRBJ2-4,17,TRBV19,NA,few,CASSMKPKFLAKNIQYF,TGTGCCAGTAGTATGAAGCCCAAATTTCTAGCCAAAAACATTCAGTACTTC
TRBJ2-1,14,TRBV5-1,TRBD2,NA,CASRGLAGENEQFF,TGCGCCAGCAGGGGACTAGCGGGCGAGAATGAGCAGTTCTTC
TRBJ2-7,14,TRBV6-2/TRBV6-3,TRBD1,many,CASSYSTGAYEQYF,TGTGCCAGCAGTTACTCTACAGGGGCCTACGAGCAGTACTTC
TRBJ2-2,16,TRBV5-4,TRBD2,few,CASSFGTSGSTGELFF,TGTGCCAGCAGCTTCGGGACTAGCGGGAGCACCGGGGAGCTGTTTTTT
TRBJ2-7,12,TRBV28,NA,NA,CPSSEGIFEQYF,TGTCCCAGCAGTGAAGGAATCTTCGAGCAGTACTTC
TRBJ2-1,16,TRBV20-1,TRBD2,NA,CSARPRLAGPYNEQFF,TGCAGTGCTAGACCACGACTAGCGGGACCGTACAATGAGCAGTTCTTC
TRBJ2-7,16,TRBV11-2,TRBD2,few,CASSLPLAGGPYEQYF,TGTGCCAGCAGCCTGCCACTAGCGGGAGGGCCCTACGAGCAGTACTTC
TRBJ1-1,12,TRBV30,NA,NA,CAWDGTGLGAFF,TGTGCCTGGGACGGCACAGGGTTAGGAGCTTTCTTT
TRBJ2-5,14,TRBV28,NA,many,CASSPAGPGETQYF,TGTGCCAGCAGTCCCGCCGGACCGGGGGAGACCCAGTACTTC
TRBJ2-2,16,TRBV11-2,NA,NA,CASSLGDGFGAGELFF,TGTGCCAGCAGCTTAGGGGACGGATTCGGGGCCGGGGAGCTGTTTTTT
TRBJ2-2,15,TRBV14,NA,few,CASSPFYSGLGELFF,TGTGCCAGCAGCCCCTTTTACTCTGGGCTCGGGGAGCTGTTTTTT
TRBJ2-7,14,TRBV10-3,NA,NA,CAINQNRLSYEQYF,TGTGCCATCAATCAAAACAGGCTATCCTACGAGCAGTACTTC
TRBJ2-7,15,TRBV7-3,TRBD2,NA,CASSPTSGSAYEQYF,TGTGCCAGCAGCCCGACTAGCGGGAGCGCGTACGAGCAGTACTTC
TRBJ2-5,15,TRBV9,TRBD1,NA,CASSGGGRTQETQYF,TGTGCCAGCAGCGGAGGGGGCAGGACCCAAGAGACCCAGTACTTC
TRBJ2-7,15,TRBV20-1,TRBD2,few,CSATPIAGGAYEQYF,TGCAGTGCCACGCCAATAGCGGGAGGCGCCTACGAGCAGTACTTC
TRBJ2-2,17,TRBV11-2,TRBD2,many,CASSHQRTSGNTGELFF,TGTGCCAGCAGCCATCAACGGACTAGCGGCAACACCGGGGAGCTGTTTTTT
TRBJ2-3,13,TRBV7-9,NA,few,CASSAAVTDTQYF,TGTGCCAGCAGTGCAGCCGTAACAGATACGCAGTATTTT
TRBJ2-1,17,TRBV3-1,TRBD2,NA,CASSLRTSGTSYNEQFF,TGTGCCAGCAGCCTCCGGACTAGCGGGACATCCTACAATGAGCAGTTCTTC
TRBJ2-7,15,TRBV28,NA,many,CASSSPGHGTYEQYF,TGTGCCAGCAGTTCACCGGGACACGGGACTTACGAGCAGTACTTC
TRBJ1-5,15,TRBV6-5,TRBD1,NA,CASSYLGQGYQPQHF,TGTGCCAGCAGTTACTTGGGACAGGGGTACCAGCCCCAGCATTTT
TRBJ1-1,16,TRBV20-1,TRBD1,NA,CSARELGQGKFIEAFF,TGCAGTGCTAGAGAACTTGGACAGGGAAAATTCATTGAAGCTTTCTTT
TRBJ2-2,16,TRBV5-5,TRBD2,NA,CASSWRTSGRAGELFF,TGCGCCAGCAGCTGGAGGACTAGCGGGAGGGCCGGGGAGCTGTTTTTT